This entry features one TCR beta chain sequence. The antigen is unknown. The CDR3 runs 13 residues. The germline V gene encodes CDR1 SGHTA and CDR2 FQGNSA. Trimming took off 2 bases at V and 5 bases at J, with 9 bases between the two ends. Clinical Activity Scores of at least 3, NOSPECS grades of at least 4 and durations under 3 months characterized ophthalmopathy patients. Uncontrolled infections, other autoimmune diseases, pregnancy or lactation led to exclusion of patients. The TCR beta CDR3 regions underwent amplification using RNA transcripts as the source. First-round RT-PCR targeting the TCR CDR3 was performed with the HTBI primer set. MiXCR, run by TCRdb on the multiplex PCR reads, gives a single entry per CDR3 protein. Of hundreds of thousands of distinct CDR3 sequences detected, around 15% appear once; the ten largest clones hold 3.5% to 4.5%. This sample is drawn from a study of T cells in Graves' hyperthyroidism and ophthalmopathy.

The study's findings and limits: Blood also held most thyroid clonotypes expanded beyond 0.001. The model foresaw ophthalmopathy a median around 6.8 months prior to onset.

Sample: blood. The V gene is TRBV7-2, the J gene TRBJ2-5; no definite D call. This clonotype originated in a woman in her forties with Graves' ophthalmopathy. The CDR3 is CASSLKGPETQYF. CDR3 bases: TGTGCCAGCAGCTTAAAGGGCCCGGAGACCCAGTACTTC.